These T cell receptor beta chains were read from a single sample in a study of T cell repertoires in cytomegalovirus infection. TCRdb processed the reads anew with MiXCR; each CDR3 protein has one entry. The sample contains 200,000 to 250,000 distinct CDR3 sequences, roughly 22% of which appear only once. Specimen: CD8+ T cells from PBMCs. All receptors come from a human donor in good health (CMV status not recorded). Some clones in this sample may be carry-over from other donors' samples. CDR3s include the opening cysteine and the closing phenylalanine or tryptophan. Fields, in order: J gene, V gene, D gene, clone size, CDR3 protein, CDR3 DNA. A D gene is named only where the DNA matches it firmly. Clone size is shown for a subset of rows, as once, few, many or a class of expanded clone.

>TRBJ2-7|TRBV4-1|-|few
CASSQGPNEQYF
TGCGCCAGCAGCCAGGGTCCGAACGAGCAGTACTTC
>TRBJ2-3|TRBV6-6|-|few
CASSYSVSTDTQYF
TGTGCCAGCAGTTACTCAGTAAGCACAGATACGCAGTATTTT
>TRBJ2-1|TRBV2|-|-
CASSGVGRPGQFF
TGTGCCAGCAGTGGAGTAGGGCGCCCGGGGCAGTTCTTC
>TRBJ2-3|TRBV14|-|-
CASSPIDYTDTQYF
TGTGCCAGCAGCCCAATCGATTACACAGATACGCAGTATTTT
>TRBJ1-2|TRBV6-2/TRBV6-3|-|-
CASSYYTRNYGYTF
TGTGCCAGCAGTTACTACACGCGAAACTATGGCTACACCTTC
>TRBJ1-5|TRBV20-1|-|-
CSANNRYQPQHF
TGCAGTGCTAATAACAGGTATCAGCCCCAGCATTTT
>TRBJ2-6|TRBV19|-|-
CASSIVHSGANVLTF
TGTGCCAGTAGTATCGTCCACTCTGGGGCCAACGTCCTGACTTTC
>TRBJ2-7|TRBV27|TRBD1|-
CASSPSGGQDLVYEQYF
TGTGCCAGCAGTCCCTCGGGCGGACAGGACTTAGTCTACGAGCAGTACTTC
>TRBJ2-3|TRBV7-2|TRBD2|many
CATLAGGQTDTQYF
TGTGCCACCCTAGCGGGGGGGCAGACAGATACGCAGTATTTT
>TRBJ2-1|TRBV12-3/TRBV12-4|-|few
CASSLGLAGPKFF
TGTGCCAGCAGTTTGGGCCTAGCTGGTCCTAAGTTCTTC
>TRBJ2-1|TRBV5-4|-|few
CASSFQPAEQFF
TGTGCCAGCAGCTTCCAACCGGCTGAGCAGTTCTTC
>TRBJ1-1|TRBV29-1|-|-
CSVEVQDGPEAFF
TGCAGCGTTGAAGTACAGGATGGGCCTGAAGCTTTCTTT
>TRBJ2-7|TRBV12-3/TRBV12-4|-|-
CASRATYEQYF
TGTGCCAGCCGGGCGACCTACGAGCAGTACTTC
>TRBJ2-1|TRBV12-3/TRBV12-4|-|few
CASSHRAWPEQFF
TGTGCCAGCAGTCACCGGGCGTGGCCCGAGCAGTTCTTC
>TRBJ1-6|TRBV29-1|-|many
CSLGVSYNSPLHF
TGCAGCTTGGGGGTCTCCTATAATTCACCCCTCCACTTT
>TRBJ1-3|TRBV28|-|-
CASSFRGAGNTIYF
TGTGCCAGCAGTTTTCGAGGGGCTGGAAACACCATATATTTT
>TRBJ1-5|TRBV12-3/TRBV12-4|-|-
CASSFSGGAYQPQHF
TGTGCCAGCAGTTTTTCGGGGGGTGCGTATCAGCCCCAGCATTTT
>TRBJ1-1|TRBV3-1|-|few
CASSSNLEPLNTEAFF
TGTGCCAGCAGCTCTAATTTGGAACCGTTAAACACTGAAGCTTTCTTT
>TRBJ2-1|TRBV7-2|-|-
CASSLAWTAVQFF
TGTGCCAGCAGCTTAGCGTGGACAGCCGTCCAGTTCTTC
>TRBJ2-1|TRBV2|-|many
CASRGPGLGSYNEQFF
TGTGCCAGCAGGGGACCGGGACTTGGCTCCTACAATGAGCAGTTCTTC
>TRBJ1-1|TRBV19|-|many
CASTANLNTEAFF
TGTGCCAGTACGGCAAACCTAAACACTGAAGCTTTCTTT
>TRBJ1-5|TRBV6-6|-|-
CASSAGPLGGQPQHF
TGTGCCAGCAGCGCCGGGCCGCTCGGCGGTCAGCCCCAGCATTTT
>TRBJ1-2|TRBV29-1|-|-
CSVEGGQAGNYGYTF
TGCAGCGTTGAGGGAGGGCAGGCCGGTAACTATGGCTACACCTTC
>TRBJ2-2|TRBV15|TRBD1|few
CATSTDRGRTGELFF
TGTGCCACCAGCACGGACAGGGGGCGAACCGGGGAGCTGTTTTTT
>TRBJ2-7|TRBV28|-|few
CASSRISGTFTYEQYF
TGTGCCAGCAGTCGAATCTCCGGGACGTTTACCTACGAGCAGTACTTC
>TRBJ2-7|TRBV7-9|-|few
CASSQDISYEQYF
TGTGCCAGCAGCCAGGACATCTCCTACGAGCAGTACTTC
>TRBJ2-1|TRBV2|-|few
CASSQLDSSYNEQFF
TGTGCCAGCAGTCAGCTGGACAGCTCCTACAATGAGCAGTTCTTC
>TRBJ1-4|TRBV28|-|-
CASSLLGGGGEKLFF
TGTGCCAGCAGTTTGTTGGGGGGAGGTGGTGAAAAACTGTTTTTT
>TRBJ1-4|TRBV12-3/TRBV12-4|-|few
CASSLARNSNFLEKLFF
TGTGCCAGCAGTTTAGCGCGTAACAGCAACTTTTTGGAAAAACTGTTTTTT
>TRBJ1-3|TRBV25-1|-|many
CASSDQSSGNTIYF
TGTGCCAGCAGTGATCAGAGCTCTGGAAACACCATATATTTT
>TRBJ2-1|TRBV12-3/TRBV12-4|-|many
CASSSSDHVYEQFF
TGTGCCAGCAGTTCCTCGGACCACGTCTATGAGCAGTTCTTC
>TRBJ2-1|TRBV13|-|few
CASSLDSKGEQFF
TGTGCCAGCAGCTTGGATTCCAAGGGCGAGCAGTTCTTC
>TRBJ2-1|TRBV29-1|-|-
CSVEDGARQFF
TGCAGCGTTGAAGATGGGGCCCGGCAGTTCTTC
>TRBJ2-5|TRBV7-9|-|few
CASDLEGGEGGQETQYF
TGTGCCTCAGATCTCGAAGGGGGCGAGGGGGGTCAAGAGACCCAGTACTTC
>TRBJ2-7|TRBV7-6|TRBD2|-
CASSARAMRGEQYF
TGTGCCAGCAGTGCCAGGGCCATGCGGGGGGAGCAGTACTTC
>TRBJ1-2|TRBV14|-|-
CASSQGGVGGYTF
TGTGCCAGCAGCCAAGGGGGAGTGGGTGGCTACACCTTC
>TRBJ2-3|TRBV9|-|few
CASSLGEGGTDTQYF
TGTGCCAGCAGCCTCGGGGAGGGGGGCACAGATACGCAGTATTTT
>TRBJ2-5|TRBV27|TRBD2|-
CASSLTRRGETQYF
TGTGCCAGCAGTTTGACTAGGCGGGGGGAGACCCAGTACTTC
>TRBJ2-3|TRBV3-1|TRBD2|-
CASSQEAAGGLTDTQYF
TGTGCCAGCAGCCAAGAAGCGGCGGGGGGCCTCACAGATACGCAGTATTTT
>TRBJ1-2|TRBV2|TRBD1|-
CASRPGTGIGYGYTF
TGTGCCAGTCGTCCCGGGACAGGGATTGGCTATGGCTACACCTTC
>TRBJ2-7|TRBV7-2|TRBD2|large
CASSLAGGDSYEQYF
TGTGCCAGCAGCTTAGCCGGGGGGGACTCCTACGAGCAGTACTTC
>TRBJ2-7|TRBV4-1|-|-
CASSPPRSYEQYF
TGCGCCAGCAGCCCACCGCGGTCCTACGAGCAGTACTTC
>TRBJ2-1|TRBV6-2/TRBV6-3|-|-
CASTWGGARYNEQFF
TGTGCCAGCACCTGGGGGGGGGCGCGGTACAATGAGCAGTTCTTC
>TRBJ1-1|TRBV29-1|-|-
CSVVSGGEAFF
TGCAGCGTTGTTTCTGGAGGGGAAGCTTTCTTT